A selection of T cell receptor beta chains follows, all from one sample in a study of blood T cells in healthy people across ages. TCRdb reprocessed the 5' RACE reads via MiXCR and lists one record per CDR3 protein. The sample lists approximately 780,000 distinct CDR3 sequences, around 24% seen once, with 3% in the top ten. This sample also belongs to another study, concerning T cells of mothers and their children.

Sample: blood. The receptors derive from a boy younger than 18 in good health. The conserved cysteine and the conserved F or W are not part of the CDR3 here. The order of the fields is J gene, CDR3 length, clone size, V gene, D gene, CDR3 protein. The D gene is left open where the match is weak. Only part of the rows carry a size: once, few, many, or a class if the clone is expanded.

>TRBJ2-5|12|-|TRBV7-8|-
ASSLRRAGETQY
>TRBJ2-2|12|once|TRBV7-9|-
ASSLVYLTGELF
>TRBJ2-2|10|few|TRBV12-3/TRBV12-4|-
ASSSSGGELF
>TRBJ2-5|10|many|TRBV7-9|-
ASSFSGETQY
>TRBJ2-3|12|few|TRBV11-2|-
ASSLMTSTDTQY
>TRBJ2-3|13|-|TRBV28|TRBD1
ASSLRGQYTDTQY
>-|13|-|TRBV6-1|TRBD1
ASSGTGTGQYEQF
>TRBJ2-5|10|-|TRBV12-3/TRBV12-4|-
ASSRDGGEQY
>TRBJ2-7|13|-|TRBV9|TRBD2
ASSVGEGSTYEQY
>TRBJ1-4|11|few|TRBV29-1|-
SAETATNEKLF
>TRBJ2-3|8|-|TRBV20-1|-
SALEDTQY
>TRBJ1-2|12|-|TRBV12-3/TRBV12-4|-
ASRKSGGIDGYT
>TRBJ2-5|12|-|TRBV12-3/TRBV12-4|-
ASSFQGVKETQY
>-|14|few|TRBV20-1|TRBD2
SARDSSGGAGNEQF
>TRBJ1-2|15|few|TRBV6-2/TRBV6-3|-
ASSKSIIVGENYGYT
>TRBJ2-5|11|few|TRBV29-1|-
SAEGLSQETQY
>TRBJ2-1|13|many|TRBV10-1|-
ASSPGEAPYNEQF
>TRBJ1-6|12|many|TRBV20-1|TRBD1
SAPSGTGNSPLH
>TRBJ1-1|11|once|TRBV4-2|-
ASGSVMNTEAF
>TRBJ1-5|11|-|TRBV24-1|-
ATSIGANQPQH
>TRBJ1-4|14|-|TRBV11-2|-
ASSLGWGGANEKLF
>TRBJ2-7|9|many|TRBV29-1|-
SVVRAYEQY